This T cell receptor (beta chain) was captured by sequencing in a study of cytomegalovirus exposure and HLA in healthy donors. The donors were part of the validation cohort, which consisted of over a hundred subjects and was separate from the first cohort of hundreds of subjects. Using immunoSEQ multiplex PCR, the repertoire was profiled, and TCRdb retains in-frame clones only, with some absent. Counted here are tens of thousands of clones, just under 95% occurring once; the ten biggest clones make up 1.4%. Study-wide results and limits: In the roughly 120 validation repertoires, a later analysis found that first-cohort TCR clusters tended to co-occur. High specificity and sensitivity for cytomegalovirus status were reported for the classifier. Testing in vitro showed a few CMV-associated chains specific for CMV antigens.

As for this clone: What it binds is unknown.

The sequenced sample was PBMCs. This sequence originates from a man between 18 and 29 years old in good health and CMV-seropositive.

CDR3 sequence reads: CASSFGTGYEQYF. The CDR3 DNA is TGTGCCAGCAGTTTCGGGACAGGGTACGAGCAGTACTTC. The rearrangement uses TRBV27 and TRBJ2-5; 9 bases line up with TRBD1. With the DNA end fitting TRBJ2-7 better, the J assignment may be wrong. The CDR3 has 13 amino acids. The germline gives CDR1 MNHEY, CDR2 SMNVEV (reference sequence).